This T cell receptor (beta chain) was found in a study of patients and donors after allogeneic stem cell transplantation. The junction had 7 bases not matched to a gene; V was cut back by 5 bases and J by 9 bases. From germline, CDR1 is MNHEY and CDR2 SVGEGT. The CDR3 has 15 residues. One entry per CDR3 protein, called by TCRdb with MiXCR from the RT-PCR reads. The sample shows about 200,000 distinct CDR3 sequences, 38% of them seen only once. This clonotype was obtained from a human donor who was either an allogeneic HSCT recipient or a stem cell or donor lymphocyte infusion donor (not recorded which). It is not recorded whose cells these are; they may come from a transplant donor. This chain links TRBV6-2 or TRBV6-3 with TRBJ2-1; 13 bases match TRBD2. What was sequenced was blood, either unsorted or a sorted T cell fraction (not recorded which). The CDR3 nucleotides are TGTGCCAGCAGTATAACTAGCGGGGGGGCAGGTGAGCAGTTCTTC. It encodes CASSITSGGAGEQFF.